The 7 T cell receptor beta chains listed next were all sequenced from one sample in a study of lymphopenia after photon versus proton radiotherapy (dated by TCRdb to about 2019). To prepare the library, the immunoSEQ multiplex PCR assay was applied. TCRdb took this table from immuneACCESS and kept in-frame rearrangements with V and J called. Such tables lack part of the clones; where checked against another copy, unresolved V genes explain under half of the gap, and the rest is unexplained. The sample table contains more than 80,000 clones; only one count was recorded for 65% to 85% of them. 1.3% to 1.5% of the sample comes from the top ten. Specimen: peripheral blood, collected from a patient treated with proton-based radiotherapy. The origin of the receptors is a man aged 55 to 70 with pancreatic cancer.

This chain joins TRBV6-4 and TRBJ1-2; D might be TRBD1 (6 bases). The V end lost 5 bases, the J end lost 2 bases, and 15 bases lay between the germline ends. The CDR3 has 15 residues. CDR1 and CDR2 (germline): MRHNA, SNTAGT. CDR3 sequence reads: CASSRDRGTNYGYTF. CDR3 nucleotides: TGTGCCAGCAGTCGGGACCGAGGGACAAACTATGGCTACACCTTC.

V and J are TRBV6-6 and TRBJ2-1; 11 bases are shared with TRBD2. Germline-derived CDR1 and CDR2 are MNHNY and SVGAGI (reference sequence). The CDR3 sequence is 15 residues long. Trimming took 1 base from V and 7 from J; bases not matched to a gene: 3. DNA for the CDR3: TGTGCCAGCAGTTACTGGACTAGCGGGCAGAATGAGCAGTTCTTC. It specifies CASSYWTSGQNEQFF.

The chain links TRBV6-6 to TRBJ1-2; D is undetermined. The CDR3 extends over 16 amino acids. V was clipped by 2 bases and J by 2 bases, with 15 bases between them. In germline, CDR1 is MNHNY, CDR2 SVGAGI (reference sequence). CDR3 DNA sequence: TGTGCCAGCAGTTACCCATTCGGAACAGAGAACTATGGCTACACCTTC. It is translated as CASSYPFGTENYGYTF.

The chain couples TRBV2 to TRBJ2-1; 9 nucleotides line up with TRBD2. With V trimmed by 7 bases and J by 7 bases, 8 bases remained unmatched. The CDR3 has 14 amino acids. CDR1 and CDR2 from the germline V gene are SNHLY and FYNNEI. CDR3 DNA: TGTGCCAGCAATGGCGGGAGGGCCGGGAATGAGCAGTTCTTC. Its protein product is CASNGGRAGNEQFF.

The rearrangement links TRBV7-2 to TRBJ1-5, with 7 positions matching TRBD1. This CDR3 is 17 amino acids long. CDR1 is SGHTA and CDR2 is FQGNSA in the germline V gene. V was clipped by 5 bases and J by 7 bases; unmatched bases: 17. CDR3 sequence (DNA): TGTGCCAGCAGCCGATGGCTTCCGCAGGGGGGAAAGCAGCCCCAGCATTTT. Its protein is CASSRWLPQGGKQPQHF.

The rearrangement uses TRBV7-9 and TRBJ1-1; no clear D. Trimming pared 3 bases from V and 4 bases from J, leaving 3 bases between. The CDR3 length is 11 residues. The germline gives CDR1 SEHNR, CDR2 FQNEAQ (reference sequence). CDR3 sequence: CASSLATEAFF. CDR3 nucleotide sequence: TGTGCCAGCAGCTTGGCCACTGAAGCTTTCTTT. The variable domain in full, completed from reference TRBV7-9 and TRBJ1-1, reads DTGVSQNPRHKITKRGQNVTFRCDPISEHNRLYWYRQTLGQGPEFLTYFQNEAQLEKSRLLSDRFSAERPKGSFSTLEIQRTEQGDSAMYLCASSLATEAFFGQGTRLTVV.

The rearrangement joins TRBV6-5 to TRBJ2-1; D is unresolved. V gave up 6 bases and J gave up 5 bases, with 8 bases separating them. Germline lookup yields CDR1 MNHEY and CDR2 SVGAGI. CDR3 length: 12 amino acids. In DNA, the CDR3 is TGTGCCAGCAGCCCCCGGCACAATGAGCAGTTCTTC. This codes for CASSPRHNEQFF.